This T cell receptor beta chain stems from a study of memory CD4+ T cells and cytomegalovirus serostatus. The method was immunoSEQ multiplex PCR; TCRdb's version includes in-frame clones alone and lacks a portion of them. This sample has under 55,000 clones, with around four fifths found just once. The sort gate was single viable CD3+CD4+CD8-CD45RO+ cells for memory CD4+ T cells. The CDR3 consists of 21 residues. CDR1 SSHAT and CDR2 FNYEAQ come from the germline V gene (reference sequence). V dropped 6 bases and J dropped 9; count of bases not matched to a gene: 33. This chain connects TRBV7-7 to TRBJ2-7; 9 bases agree with TRBD2. Material: memory CD4+ T cells from blood. The sequence was collected from an adult in good health and CMV-seropositive. Written as DNA, the CDR3 is TGTGCCAGCAGGTCCCCCAGGGGAAAGACCTCTAGCGGGAATCACTACGAGGGGCAGTACTTC. Translated: CASRSPRGKTSSGNHYEGQYF.